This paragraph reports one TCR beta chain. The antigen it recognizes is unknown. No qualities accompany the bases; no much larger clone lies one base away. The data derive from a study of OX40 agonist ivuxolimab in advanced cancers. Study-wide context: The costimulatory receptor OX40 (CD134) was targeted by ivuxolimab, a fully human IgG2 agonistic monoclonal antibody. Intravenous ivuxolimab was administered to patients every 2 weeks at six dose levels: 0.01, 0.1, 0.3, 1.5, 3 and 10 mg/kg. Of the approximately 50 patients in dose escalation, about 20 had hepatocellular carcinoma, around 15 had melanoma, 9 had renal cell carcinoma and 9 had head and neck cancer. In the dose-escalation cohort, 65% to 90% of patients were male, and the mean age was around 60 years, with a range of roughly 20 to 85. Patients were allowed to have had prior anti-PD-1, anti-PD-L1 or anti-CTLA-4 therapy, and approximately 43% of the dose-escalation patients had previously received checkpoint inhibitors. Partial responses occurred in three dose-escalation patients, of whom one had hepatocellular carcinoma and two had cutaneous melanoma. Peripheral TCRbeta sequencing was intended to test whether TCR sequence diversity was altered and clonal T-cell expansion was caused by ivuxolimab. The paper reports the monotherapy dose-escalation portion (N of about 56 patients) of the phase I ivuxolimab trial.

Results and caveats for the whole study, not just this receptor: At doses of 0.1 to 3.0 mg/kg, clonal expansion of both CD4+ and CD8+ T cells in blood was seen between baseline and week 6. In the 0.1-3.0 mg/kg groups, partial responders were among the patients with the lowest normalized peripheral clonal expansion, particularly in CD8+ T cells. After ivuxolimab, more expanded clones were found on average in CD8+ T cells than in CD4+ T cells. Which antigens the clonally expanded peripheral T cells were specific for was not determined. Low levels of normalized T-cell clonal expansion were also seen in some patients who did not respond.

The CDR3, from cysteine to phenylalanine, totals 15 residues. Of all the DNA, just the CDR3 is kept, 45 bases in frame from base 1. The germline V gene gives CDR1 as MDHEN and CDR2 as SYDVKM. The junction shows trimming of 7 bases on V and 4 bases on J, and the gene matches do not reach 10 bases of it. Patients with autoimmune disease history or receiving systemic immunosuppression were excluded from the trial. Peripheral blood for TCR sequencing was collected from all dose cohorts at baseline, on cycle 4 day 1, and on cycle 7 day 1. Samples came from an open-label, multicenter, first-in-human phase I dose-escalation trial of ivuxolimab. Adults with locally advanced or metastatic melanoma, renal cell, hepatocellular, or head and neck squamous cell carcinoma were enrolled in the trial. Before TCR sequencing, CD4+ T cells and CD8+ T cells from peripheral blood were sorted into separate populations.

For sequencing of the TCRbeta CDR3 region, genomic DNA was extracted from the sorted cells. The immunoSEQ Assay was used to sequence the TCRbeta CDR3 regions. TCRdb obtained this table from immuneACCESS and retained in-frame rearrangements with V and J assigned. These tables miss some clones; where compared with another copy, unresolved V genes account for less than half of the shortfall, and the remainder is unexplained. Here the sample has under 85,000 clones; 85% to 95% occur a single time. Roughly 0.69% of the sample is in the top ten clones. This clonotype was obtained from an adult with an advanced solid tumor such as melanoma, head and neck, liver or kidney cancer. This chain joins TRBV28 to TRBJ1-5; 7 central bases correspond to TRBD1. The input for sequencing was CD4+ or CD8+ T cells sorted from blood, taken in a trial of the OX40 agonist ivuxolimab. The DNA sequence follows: TGTGCCAGCAAGGGCAGGGGGGTTATAAATCAGCCCCAGCATTTT. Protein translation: CASKGRGVINQPQHF.